This T cell receptor (beta chain) was found in a study of T cells in localized non-small cell lung cancer. This clone was seen only a few times. Clones were sequenced by immunoSEQ multiplex PCR, and TCRdb holds only the in-frame ones, with some missing. The table shows around 3,700 clones, with roughly 27% occurring only once. This CDR3 comprises 15 residues. From germline, CDR1 is SGDLS and CDR2 YYNGEE. Trimming removed 5 bases at V and 4 bases at J, with 15 bases between. The J gene is TRBJ1-4, the V gene TRBV9, with D perhaps matching TRBD1 (6 bases). This specimen was lung tumor tissue, taken before any cancer treatment. This TCR derives from a female donor aged 60 or older with stage I lung adenocarcinoma. The CDR3 DNA sequence: TGTGCCAGCAGTGATATAGGAGGGGGTAATGAAAAACTGTTTTTT. This codes for CASSDIGGGNEKLFF.